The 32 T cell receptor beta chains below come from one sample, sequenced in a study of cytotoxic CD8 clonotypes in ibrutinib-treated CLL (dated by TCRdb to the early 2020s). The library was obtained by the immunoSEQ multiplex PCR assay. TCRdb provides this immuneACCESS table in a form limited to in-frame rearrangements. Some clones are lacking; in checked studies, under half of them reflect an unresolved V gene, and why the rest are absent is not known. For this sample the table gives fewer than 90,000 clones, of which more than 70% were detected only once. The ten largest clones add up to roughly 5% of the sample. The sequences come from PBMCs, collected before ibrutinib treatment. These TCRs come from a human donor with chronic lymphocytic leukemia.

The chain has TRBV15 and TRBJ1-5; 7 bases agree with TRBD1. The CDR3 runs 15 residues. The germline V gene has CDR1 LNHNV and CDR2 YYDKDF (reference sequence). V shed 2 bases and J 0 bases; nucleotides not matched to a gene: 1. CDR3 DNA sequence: TGTGCCACCAGCAGACAGGGGGATAGCAATCAGCCCCAGCATTTT. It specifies CATSRQGDSNQPQHF. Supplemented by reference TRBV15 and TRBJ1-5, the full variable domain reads DAMVIQNPRYQVTQFGKPVTLSCSQTLNHNVMYWYQQKSSQAPKLLFHYYDKDFNNEADTPDNFQSRRPNTSFCFLDIRSPGLGDTAMYLCATSRQGDSNQPQHFGDGTRLSIL.

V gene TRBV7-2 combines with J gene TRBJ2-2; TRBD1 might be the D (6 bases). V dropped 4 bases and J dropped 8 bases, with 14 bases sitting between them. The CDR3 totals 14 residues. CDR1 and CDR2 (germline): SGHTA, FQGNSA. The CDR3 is CASSSPTGQGELFF. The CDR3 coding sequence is TGTGCCAGCAGCTCCCCGACAGGACAGGGGGAGCTGTTTTTT.

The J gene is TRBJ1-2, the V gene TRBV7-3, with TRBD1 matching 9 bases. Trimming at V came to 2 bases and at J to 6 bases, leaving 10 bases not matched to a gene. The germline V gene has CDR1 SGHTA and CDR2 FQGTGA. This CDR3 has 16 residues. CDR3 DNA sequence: TGTGCCAGCAGCTTATCTGCGGGACAGGGCGTTGATGGCTACACCTTC. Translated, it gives CASSLSAGQGVDGYTF.

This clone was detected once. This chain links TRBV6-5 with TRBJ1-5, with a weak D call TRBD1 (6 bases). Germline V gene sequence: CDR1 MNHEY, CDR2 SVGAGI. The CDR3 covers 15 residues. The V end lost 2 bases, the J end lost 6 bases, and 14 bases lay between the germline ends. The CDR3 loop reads CASSYQQGRGQPQHF. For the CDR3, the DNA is TGTGCCAGCAGTTACCAACAGGGTCGGGGTCAGCCCCAGCATTTT.

The CDR3 DNA reads as TGCGCCAGCAGCTTGGGGAGACTAGCGGGAGGAATCGACAATGAGCAGTTCTTC. This encodes CASSLGRLAGGIDNEQFF. The J gene is TRBJ2-1, the V gene TRBV5-1; 13 bases are shared with TRBD2. This CDR3 has 18 residues. Germline loops: CDR1 SGHRS, CDR2 YFSETQ. The ends lost 0 bases at V and 5 bases at J; junction bases unmatched: 8.

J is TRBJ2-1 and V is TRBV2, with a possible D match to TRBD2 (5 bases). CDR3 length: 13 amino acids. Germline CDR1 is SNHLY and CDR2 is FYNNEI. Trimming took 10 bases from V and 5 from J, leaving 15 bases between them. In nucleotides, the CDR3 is TGTGCCAACCAATCCGGGATACACAATGAGCAGTTCTTC. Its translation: CANQSGIHNEQFF.

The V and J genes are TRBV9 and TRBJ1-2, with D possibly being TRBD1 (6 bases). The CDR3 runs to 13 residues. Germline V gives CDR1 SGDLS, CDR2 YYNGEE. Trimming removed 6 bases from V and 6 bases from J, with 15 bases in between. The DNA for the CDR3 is TGTGCCAGCACCTGGACGGAGGGGGATGGCTACACCTTC. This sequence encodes CASTWTEGDGYTF.

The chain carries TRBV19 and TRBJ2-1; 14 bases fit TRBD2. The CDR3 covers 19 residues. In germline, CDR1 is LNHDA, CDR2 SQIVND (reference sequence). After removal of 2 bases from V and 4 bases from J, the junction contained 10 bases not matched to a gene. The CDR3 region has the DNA TGTGCCAGTAGTATACCCAAGGGACTAGCGGGAGTGGGGTACAATGAGCAGTTCTTC. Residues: CASSIPKGLAGVGYNEQFF.

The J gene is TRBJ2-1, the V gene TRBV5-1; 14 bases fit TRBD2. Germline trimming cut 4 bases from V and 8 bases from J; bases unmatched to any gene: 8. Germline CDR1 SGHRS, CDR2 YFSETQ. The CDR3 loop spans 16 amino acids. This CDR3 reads CASSPGTSGRTDEQFF. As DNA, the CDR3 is TGCGCCAGCAGCCCTGGGACTAGCGGGAGAACGGATGAGCAGTTCTTC.

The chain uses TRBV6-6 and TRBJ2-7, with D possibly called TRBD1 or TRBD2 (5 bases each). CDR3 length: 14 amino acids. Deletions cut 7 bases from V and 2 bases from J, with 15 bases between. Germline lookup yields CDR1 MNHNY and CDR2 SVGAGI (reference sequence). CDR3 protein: CASTPGQPTYEQYF. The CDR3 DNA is TGTGCCAGCACCCCGGGGCAGCCCACCTACGAGCAGTACTTC.

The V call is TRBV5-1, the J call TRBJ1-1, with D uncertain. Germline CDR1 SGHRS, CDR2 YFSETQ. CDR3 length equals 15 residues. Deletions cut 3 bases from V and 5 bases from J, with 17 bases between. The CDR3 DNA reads TGCGCCAGCAGCTCTACTACAGTTACGGATACTGAAGCTTTCTTT. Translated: CASSSTTVTDTEAFF.

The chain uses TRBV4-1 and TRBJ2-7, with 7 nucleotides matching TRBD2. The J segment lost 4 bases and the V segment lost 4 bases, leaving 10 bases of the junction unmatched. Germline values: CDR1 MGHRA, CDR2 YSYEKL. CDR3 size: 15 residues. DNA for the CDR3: TGCGCCAGCAGCCGAACGGGCGGGAGTACGTACGAGCAGTACTTC. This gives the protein CASSRTGGSTYEQYF.

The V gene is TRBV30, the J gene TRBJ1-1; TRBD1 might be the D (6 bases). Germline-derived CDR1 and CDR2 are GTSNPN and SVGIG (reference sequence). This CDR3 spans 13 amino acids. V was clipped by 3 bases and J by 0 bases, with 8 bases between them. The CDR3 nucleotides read TGTGCCTGGAGCGGACAGATGAACACTGAAGCTTTCTTT. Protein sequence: CAWSGQMNTEAFF.

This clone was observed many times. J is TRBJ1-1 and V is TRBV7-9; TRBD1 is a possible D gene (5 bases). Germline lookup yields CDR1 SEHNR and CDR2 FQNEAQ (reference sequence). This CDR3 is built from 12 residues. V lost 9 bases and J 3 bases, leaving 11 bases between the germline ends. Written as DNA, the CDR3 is TGTGCCAGGAGAGGGGAGGACACTGAAGCTTTCTTT. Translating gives CARRGEDTEAFF.

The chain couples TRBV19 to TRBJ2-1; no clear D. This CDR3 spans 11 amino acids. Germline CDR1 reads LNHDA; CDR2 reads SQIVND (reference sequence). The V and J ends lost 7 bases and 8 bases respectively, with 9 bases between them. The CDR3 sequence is CASTWRYEQFF. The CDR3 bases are TGTGCCAGTACGTGGCGATATGAGCAGTTCTTC.

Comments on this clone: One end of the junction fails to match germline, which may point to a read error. CDR3 in amino acids: CASSLVRDRRSEQFF. CDR3 sequence (DNA): TGTGCTAGCAGCTTAGTCCGGGATCGGCGTAGTGAGCAGTTCTTC. The chain combines TRBV7-7 with TRBJ2-1, with a tentative D call TRBD2 (5 bases). Looked up from germline, CDR1 is SSHAT and CDR2 is FNYEAQ (reference sequence). This CDR3 spans 15 amino acids.

The CDR3 sequence: CASSGLLQETQYF. For the CDR3, the DNA is TGTGCCAGTAGCGGGCTGCTCCAAGAGACCCAGTACTTC. The J gene is TRBJ2-5, the V gene TRBV19; no firm D call. The germline CDR1 and CDR2 sequences are LNHDA and SQIVND (reference sequence). The V end was cut by 6 bases, the J end by 1 base, with 9 bases between. This CDR3 is 13 amino acids long.

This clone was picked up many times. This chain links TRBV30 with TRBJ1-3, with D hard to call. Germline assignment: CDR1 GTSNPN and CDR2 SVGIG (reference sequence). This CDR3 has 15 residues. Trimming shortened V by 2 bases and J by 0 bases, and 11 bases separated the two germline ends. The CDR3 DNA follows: TGTGCCTGGAGTCTTCCTCGCTTCTCTGGAAACACCATATATTTT. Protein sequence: CAWSLPRFSGNTIYF.

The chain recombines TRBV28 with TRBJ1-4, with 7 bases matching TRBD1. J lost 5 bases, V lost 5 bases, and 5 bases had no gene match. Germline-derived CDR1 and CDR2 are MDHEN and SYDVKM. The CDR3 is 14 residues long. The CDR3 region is CASSEAGGNEKLFF. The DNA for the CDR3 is TGTGCCAGCAGTGAGGCAGGGGGAAATGAAAAACTGTTTTTT.

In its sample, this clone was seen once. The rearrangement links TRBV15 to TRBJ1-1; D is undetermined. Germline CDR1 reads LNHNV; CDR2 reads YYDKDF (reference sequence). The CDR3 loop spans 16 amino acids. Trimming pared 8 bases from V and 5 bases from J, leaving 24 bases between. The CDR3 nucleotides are TGTGCCACCCGAACACACCTAACAACGACGGATACTGAAGCTTTCTTT. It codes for CATRTHLTTTDTEAFF.

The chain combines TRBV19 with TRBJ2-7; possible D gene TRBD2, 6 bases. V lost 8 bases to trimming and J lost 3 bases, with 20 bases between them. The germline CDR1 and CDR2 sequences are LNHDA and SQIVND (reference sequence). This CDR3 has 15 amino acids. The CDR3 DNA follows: TGTGCCAGTTCCCAACCGGGACTTGGCGACTACGAGCAGTACTTC. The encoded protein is CASSQPGLGDYEQYF.

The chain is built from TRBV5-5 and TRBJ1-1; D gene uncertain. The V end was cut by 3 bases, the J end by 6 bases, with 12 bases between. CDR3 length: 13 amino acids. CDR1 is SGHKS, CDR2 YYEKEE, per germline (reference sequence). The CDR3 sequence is CASSSTSFSEAFF. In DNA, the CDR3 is TGTGCCAGCAGCTCGACAAGTTTTTCTGAAGCTTTCTTT.

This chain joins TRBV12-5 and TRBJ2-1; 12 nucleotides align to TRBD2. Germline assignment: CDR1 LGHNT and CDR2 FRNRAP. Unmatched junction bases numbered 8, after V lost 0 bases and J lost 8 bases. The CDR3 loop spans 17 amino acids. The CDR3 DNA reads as TGTGCTAGTGGTTTGGTCCAGACTAGCGGGAGTCCCCATGAGCAGTTCTTC. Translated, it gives CASGLVQTSGSPHEQFF.

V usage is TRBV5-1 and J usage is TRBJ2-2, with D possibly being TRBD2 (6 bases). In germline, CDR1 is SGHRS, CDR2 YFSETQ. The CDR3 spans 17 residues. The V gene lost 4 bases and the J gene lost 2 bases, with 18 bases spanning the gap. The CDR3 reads CASSAPGTADNTGELFF. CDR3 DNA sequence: TGCGCCAGCAGCGCCCCCGGGACTGCAGATAACACCGGGGAGCTGTTTTTT.

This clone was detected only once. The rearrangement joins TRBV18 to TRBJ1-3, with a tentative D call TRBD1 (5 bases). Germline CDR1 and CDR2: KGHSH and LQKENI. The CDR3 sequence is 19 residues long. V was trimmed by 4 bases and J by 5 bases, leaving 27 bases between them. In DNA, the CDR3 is TGTGCCAGCTCACTAGACAGTCACCACAATTCCTTTCACCGAAACACCATATATTTT. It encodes CASSLDSHHNSFHRNTIYF.

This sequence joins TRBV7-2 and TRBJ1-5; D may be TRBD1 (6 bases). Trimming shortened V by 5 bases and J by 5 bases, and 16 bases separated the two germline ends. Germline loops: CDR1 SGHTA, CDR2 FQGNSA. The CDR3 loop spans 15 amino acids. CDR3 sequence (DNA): TGTGCCAGCAGCCCCCGGGGGGGCGGGTATCAGCCCCAGCATTTT. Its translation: CASSPRGGGYQPQHF.

The chain's CDR3 is CASSVQDDTGELFF. In nucleotides, the CDR3 is TGTGCCAGCAGCGTACAGGACGACACCGGGGAGCTGTTTTTT. The J gene is TRBJ2-2, the V gene TRBV9, with D unresolved. Trimming stripped 1 base from V and 3 bases from J, with 7 bases between. Germline V CDR1 and CDR2: SGDLS, YYNGEE. The CDR3 is made up of 14 amino acids.

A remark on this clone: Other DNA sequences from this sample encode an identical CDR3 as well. The CDR3 nucleotides read TGTGCCAGCAGCGTGGACGGAAGCAATCAGCCCCAGCATTTT. Amino acid sequence: CASSVDGSNQPQHF. The V gene is TRBV9, the J gene TRBJ1-5; the D is unclear. Germline V gene data show CDR1 as SGDLS and CDR2 as YYNGEE. This CDR3 spans 14 amino acids. V lost 2 bases to trimming and J lost 1 base, with 7 bases between them.

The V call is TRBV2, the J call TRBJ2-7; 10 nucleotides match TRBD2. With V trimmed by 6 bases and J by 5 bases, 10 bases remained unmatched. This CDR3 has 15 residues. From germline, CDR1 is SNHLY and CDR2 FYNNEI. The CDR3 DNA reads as TGTGCCAGCAGAGGGAGGCTAGCGGGAGCTGACGAGCAGTACTTC. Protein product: CASRGRLAGADEQYF.

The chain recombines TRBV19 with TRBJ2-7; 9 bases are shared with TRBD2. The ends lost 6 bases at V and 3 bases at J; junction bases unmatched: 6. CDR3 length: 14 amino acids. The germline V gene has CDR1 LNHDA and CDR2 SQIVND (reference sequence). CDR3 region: CASSSGTSFYEQYF. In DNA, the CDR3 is TGTGCCAGTAGCTCGGGGACTAGCTTCTACGAGCAGTACTTC.

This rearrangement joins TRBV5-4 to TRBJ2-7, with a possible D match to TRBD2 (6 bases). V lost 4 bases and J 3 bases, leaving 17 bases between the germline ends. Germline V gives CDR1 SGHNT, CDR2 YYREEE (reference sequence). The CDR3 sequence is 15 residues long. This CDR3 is CASSPYGDGSYEQYF. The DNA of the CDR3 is TGTGCCAGCAGCCCCTACGGGGACGGGAGCTACGAGCAGTACTTC. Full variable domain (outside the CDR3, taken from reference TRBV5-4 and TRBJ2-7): ETGVTQSPTHLIKTRGQQVTLRCSSQSGHNTVSWYQQALGQGPQFIFQYYREEENGRGNFPPRFSGLQFPNYSSELNVNALELDDSALYLCASSPYGDGSYEQYFGPGTRLTVT.

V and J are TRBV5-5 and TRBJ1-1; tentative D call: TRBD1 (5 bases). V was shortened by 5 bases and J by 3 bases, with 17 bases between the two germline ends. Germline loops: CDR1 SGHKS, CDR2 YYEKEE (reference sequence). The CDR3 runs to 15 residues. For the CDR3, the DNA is TGTGCCAGCAGTACGCAGGGACCGGATCACACTGAAGCTTTCTTT. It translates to CASSTQGPDHTEAFF.